This TCR beta chain emerged from a study of OX40 agonist ivuxolimab in advanced cancers. V was shortened by 5 bases and J by 6 bases, with 13 bases between the two germline ends. CDR3 length: 13 amino acids. Germline V gene lookup returns CDR1 SGHTA and CDR2 FQGTGA. Study-level results: Normalized expansion of T-cell clones was also low for some nonresponders.

This clone was recorded only once. Its antigen remains unidentified. Generated by immunoSEQ multiplex PCR, the TCRdb table keeps only in-frame clones and is missing some. The top ten hold under 2% of the sample, which has roughly 68,000 clones, 80% to 90% seen once. The source was CD4+ or CD8+ T cells sorted from blood, collected in a trial of the OX40 agonist ivuxolimab. The receptor was derived from an adult with an advanced solid tumor such as melanoma, head and neck, liver or kidney cancer. The rearrangement links TRBV7-3 to TRBJ1-1; a possible D gene is TRBD1 (6 bases). The CDR3, as DNA: TGTGCCAGCAGCCCCCGGGGGGCATCTGAAGCTTTCTTT. Translated: CASSPRGASEAFF. The full variable domain, completed using reference TRBV7-3 and TRBJ1-1, is GAGVSQTPSNKVTEKGKYVELRCDPISGHTALYWYRQSLGQGPEFLIYFQGTGAADDSGLPNDRFFAVRPEGSVSTLKIQRTERGDSAVYLCASSPRGASEAFFGQGTRLTVV.